This TCR beta chain appears in the sequencing data of a study of blood T cell repertoires in COVID-19. The CDR3 totals 13 residues. V gave up 3 bases and J gave up 2 bases; unmatched junction bases: 3. Germline loops: CDR1 DFQATT, CDR2 SNEGSKA (reference sequence). The data were produced by immunoSEQ multiplex PCR, yet TCRdb's version contains in-frame clones alone and is incomplete. The data show 310,000 or so clones, with approximately 87% seen just once and more than 3% held by the top ten. Source material: peripheral blood. The receptor's source is a woman aged 45 to 65 with active or convalescent COVID-19. This sequence joins TRBV20-1 and TRBJ2-5, with 7 nucleotides matching TRBD2. The CDR3 nucleotides read TGCAGTGCTAGTGGACTAGGACAAGAGACCCAGTACTTC. Amino acid sequence: CSASGLGQETQYF.